This TCR beta chain was recovered during a study of T-cell reconstitution after alpha-beta-depleted transplantation in children. General study results and limits: At one year after transplant, newly produced T cells mostly accounted for T-cell counts and diversity. There were some patients whose high TCRbeta diversity at day 60 came from surviving recipient T cells and thymic progenitors. By about two months after transplant, alpha-beta T cells reportedly arose from several hundred graft clones that had expanded.

Construction of the TCRbeta library involved unique molecular identifiers. TCRdb reprocessed the PCR reads via MiXCR and lists one record per CDR3 protein. The table shows hundreds of thousands of distinct CDR3 sequences, with around 13% occurring only once. V was clipped by 4 bases and J by 3 bases; unmatched bases: 13. The CDR3 is made up of 17 amino acids. Germline assignment: CDR1 MGHRA and CDR2 YSYEKL. This clonotype was seen only a few times. The antigen remains unidentified. The material was PBMCs, obtained before TCRalphabeta/CD19-depleted stem cell transplant. The chain combines TRBV4-1 with TRBJ2-7, with 9 bases that match TRBD2. The sequence was collected from a girl aged 2-10 years with congenital amegakaryocytic thrombocytopenia, due to receive a stem cell transplant. CDR3 coding DNA: TGCGCCAGCAGCCTCATCCGGACTAGCGTTGCTTTCTACGAGCAGTACTTC. It codes for CASSLIRTSVAFYEQYF.